This entry is about one T cell receptor (beta chain). CDR3 size: 15 residues. The data derive from a study of STAT5B mutations in CD4+ large granular lymphocyte leukemia. Profiled with immunoSEQ multiplex PCR; TCRdb holds only in-frame clones, not every one. This sample has 30,000 to 40,000 clones; 76% occur once, and the top ten carry about 6.6%. This receptor was taken from a human donor in good health. This chain links TRBV21-1 with TRBJ1-1. TRBV21-1 is recorded as a pseudogene. The sample taken for sequencing was CD4+ T cells from blood buffy coats. CDR3 residues: CASSKGSAKNTEAFF. CDR3 DNA: TGTGCCAGCAGCAAAGGGTCAGCCAAGAACACTGAAGCTTTCTTT.